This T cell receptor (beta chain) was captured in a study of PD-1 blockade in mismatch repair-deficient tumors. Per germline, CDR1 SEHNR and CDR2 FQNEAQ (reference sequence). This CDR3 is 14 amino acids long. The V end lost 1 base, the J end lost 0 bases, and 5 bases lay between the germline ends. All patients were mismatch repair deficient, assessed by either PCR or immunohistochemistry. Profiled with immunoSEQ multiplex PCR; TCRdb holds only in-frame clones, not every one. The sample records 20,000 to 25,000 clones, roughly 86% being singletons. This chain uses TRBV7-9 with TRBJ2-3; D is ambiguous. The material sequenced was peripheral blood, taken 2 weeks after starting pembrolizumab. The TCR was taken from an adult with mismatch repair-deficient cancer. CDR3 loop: CASSLDRSTDTQYF. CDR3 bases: TGTGCCAGCAGCTTAGACCGGAGCACAGATACGCAGTATTTT.